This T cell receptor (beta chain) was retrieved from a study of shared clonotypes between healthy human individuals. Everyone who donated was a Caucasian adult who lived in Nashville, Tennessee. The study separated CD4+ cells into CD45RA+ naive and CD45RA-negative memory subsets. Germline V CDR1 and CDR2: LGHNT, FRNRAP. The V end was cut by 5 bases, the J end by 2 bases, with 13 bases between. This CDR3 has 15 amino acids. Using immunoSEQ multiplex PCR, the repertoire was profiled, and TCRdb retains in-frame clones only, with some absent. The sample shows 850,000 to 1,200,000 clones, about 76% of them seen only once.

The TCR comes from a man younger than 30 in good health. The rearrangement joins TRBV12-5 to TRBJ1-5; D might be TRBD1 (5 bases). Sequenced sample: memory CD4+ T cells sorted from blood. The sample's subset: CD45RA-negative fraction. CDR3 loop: CASGMGRPGNQPQHF. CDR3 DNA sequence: TGTGCTAGTGGTATGGGGCGGCCGGGCAATCAGCCCCAGCATTTT.